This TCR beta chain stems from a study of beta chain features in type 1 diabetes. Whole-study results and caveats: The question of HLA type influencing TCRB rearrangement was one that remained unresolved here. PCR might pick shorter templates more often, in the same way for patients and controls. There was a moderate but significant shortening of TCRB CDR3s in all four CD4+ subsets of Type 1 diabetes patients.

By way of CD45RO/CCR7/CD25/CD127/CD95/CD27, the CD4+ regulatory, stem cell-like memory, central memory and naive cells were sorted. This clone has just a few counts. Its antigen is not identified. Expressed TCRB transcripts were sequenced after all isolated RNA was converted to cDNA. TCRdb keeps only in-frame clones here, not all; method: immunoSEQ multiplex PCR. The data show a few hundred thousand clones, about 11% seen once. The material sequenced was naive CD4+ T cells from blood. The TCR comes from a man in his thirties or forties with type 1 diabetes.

The CDR3 region is CASSPGGGYGYTF. CDR3 nucleotides: TGTGCCAGCAGCCCAGGGGGCGGGTATGGCTACACCTTC. The rearrangement joins TRBV4-2 to TRBJ1-2; 8 bases line up with TRBD1. The germline gives CDR1 LGHNA, CDR2 YNFKEQ. The CDR3 length is 13 residues. V gave up 4 bases and J gave up 5 bases; unmatched junction bases: 3.